This is a list of T cell receptor beta chains from one sample in a study of early T cells in non-severe SARS-CoV-2 infection. TCRdb re-analysed the 5' RACE reads in MiXCR, keeping a single row per CDR3 protein. The sample carries under 50,000 distinct CDR3 sequences, roughly 5.5% recorded once. What was sequenced was whole blood. All receptors come from an adult who was a healthcare worker with PCR-confirmed SARS-CoV-2 infection or an uninfected control (not recorded which). CDR3s include the opening cysteine and the closing phenylalanine or tryptophan. The D gene is left open where the match is weak. Clone size is not always given. Where it is, it says once, few, many or a class for expanded clones.

len: 13
v_gene: TRBV7-2
abundance: many
d_gene: .
j_gene: TRBJ2-3
CDR3aa: CASSLGGADTQYF
CDR3nt: TGTGCCAGCAGCTTAGGAGGGGCAGATACGCAGTATTTT

len: 15
v_gene: TRBV29-1
abundance: many
d_gene: TRBD1
j_gene: TRBJ2-7
CDR3aa: CSVDYGQGLPYEQYF
CDR3nt: TGCAGCGTTGACTACGGACAGGGATTACCCTACGAGCAGTACTTC

len: 15
v_gene: TRBV6-5
abundance: few
d_gene: TRBD1
j_gene: TRBJ2-7
CDR3aa: CASSRLDRGSYEQYF
CDR3nt: TGTGCCAGCAGTCGATTGGACAGGGGTTCCTACGAGCAGTACTTC

len: 13
v_gene: TRBV10-2
abundance: many
d_gene: .
j_gene: TRBJ1-2
CDR3aa: CASTPGTEYGYTF
CDR3nt: TGCGCCAGCACCCCCGGGACGGAGTATGGCTACACCTTC

len: 13
v_gene: TRBV29-1
abundance: many
d_gene: TRBD2
j_gene: TRBJ2-7
CDR3aa: CSVDAGGMYEQYF
CDR3nt: TGCAGCGTTGATGCGGGGGGGATGTACGAGCAGTACTTC

len: 13
v_gene: TRBV3-1
abundance: many
d_gene: .
j_gene: TRBJ2-1
CDR3aa: CASSQGLAGEQFF
CDR3nt: TGTGCCAGCAGCCAAGGATTAGCTGGTGAGCAGTTCTTC

len: 15
v_gene: TRBV7-3
abundance: .
d_gene: .
j_gene: TRBJ2-2
CDR3aa: CASSSSDYYGGELFF
CDR3nt: TGTGCCAGCAGCTCCTCCGACTATTACGGCGGGGAGCTGTTTTTT

len: 14
v_gene: TRBV7-2
abundance: .
d_gene: .
j_gene: TRBJ1-2
CDR3aa: CALLTSGSDYGYTF
CDR3nt: TGTGCCCTACTTACGTCAGGGTCGGACTATGGCTACACCTTC

len: 18
v_gene: TRBV6-2/TRBV6-3
abundance: few
d_gene: TRBD2
j_gene: TRBJ2-7
CDR3aa: CASSFGLADPTPTYEQYF
CDR3nt: TGTGCCAGCAGTTTTGGACTAGCGGACCCGACACCCACCTACGAGCAGTACTTC

len: 13
v_gene: TRBV7-2
abundance: many
d_gene: .
j_gene: TRBJ2-5
CDR3aa: CASSLGQAETQYF
CDR3nt: TGTGCCAGCAGCTTAGGACAGGCGGAGACCCAGTACTTC

len: 15
v_gene: TRBV30
abundance: many
d_gene: .
j_gene: TRBJ2-1
CDR3aa: CAWSEPGLQDNEQFF
CDR3nt: TGTGCCTGGAGTGAACCGGGACTGCAAGACAATGAGCAGTTCTTC

len: 11
v_gene: TRBV11-2
abundance: many
d_gene: .
j_gene: TRBJ1-2
CDR3aa: CASSSGGTPFF
CDR3nt: TGTGCCAGCAGCTCTGGTGGCACCCCATTCTTC

len: 12
v_gene: TRBV20-1
abundance: few
d_gene: .
j_gene: TRBJ2-3
CDR3aa: CSAHQTSIAQYF
CDR3nt: TGCAGTGCCCACCAGACTAGTATCGCGCAGTATTTT

len: 17
v_gene: TRBV7-2
abundance: many
d_gene: TRBD1
j_gene: TRBJ2-3
CDR3aa: CASSIKLQGRSADTQYF
CDR3nt: TGTGCCAGCAGCATAAAGCTACAGGGGAGATCGGCAGATACGCAGTATTTT

len: 14
v_gene: TRBV6-5
abundance: many
d_gene: .
j_gene: TRBJ1-2
CDR3aa: CASSFNRVHYGYTF
CDR3nt: TGTGCCAGCAGTTTCAACCGGGTCCACTATGGCTACACCTTC

len: 17
v_gene: TRBV24-1
abundance: many
d_gene: TRBD1
j_gene: TRBJ2-2
CDR3aa: CATSDPRTGLNTGELFF
CDR3nt: TGTGCCACCAGTGACCCTCGGACAGGGCTGAACACCGGGGAGCTGTTTTTT

len: 15
v_gene: TRBV6-2/TRBV6-3
abundance: few
d_gene: .
j_gene: TRBJ2-3
CDR3aa: CASSYDRGGTDTQYF
CDR3nt: TGTGCCAGCAGTTACGACAGGGGAGGGACAGATACGCAGTATTTT

len: 15
v_gene: TRBV29-1
abundance: many
d_gene: TRBD2
j_gene: TRBJ2-1
CDR3aa: CSHPPTSGGYNEQFF
CDR3nt: TGCAGCCACCCCCCGACTAGCGGAGGATACAATGAGCAGTTCTTC

len: 16
v_gene: TRBV7-2
abundance: few
d_gene: .
j_gene: TRBJ1-2
CDR3aa: CASSRVTRRDNYGYTF
CDR3nt: TGTGCCAGCAGCCGTGTTACTCGCAGGGATAACTATGGCTACACCTTC

len: 12
v_gene: TRBV29-1
abundance: many
d_gene: .
j_gene: TRBJ1-1
CDR3aa: CSVDRGDTEAFF
CDR3nt: TGCAGCGTTGACCGGGGAGACACTGAAGCTTTCTTT

len: 12
v_gene: TRBV19
abundance: many
d_gene: .
j_gene: TRBJ1-2
CDR3aa: CASRLEGPGYTF
CDR3nt: TGTGCCAGTAGATTGGAGGGGCCTGGCTACACCTTC